This T cell receptor (beta chain) was sequenced in a study of CD4 T cells in relation to SARS-CoV-2 and coronaviruses. In the case of this clone: What it recognizes is unknown.

Trimming removed 0 bases at V and 5 bases at J, with 17 bases between. Per germline, CDR1 MGHRA and CDR2 YSYEKL. The CDR3 runs to 16 residues. Measured with immunoSEQ multiplex PCR; TCRdb has only the in-frame clones, and not every one. The table records 20,000 to 25,000 clones, about 60% of them present only once. The unexposed donors gave CD4+ T cells in about 2010-2019, prior to COVID-19. After about 11 days of culture, CD4+ T cells were isolated. This TCR derives from a human donor in good health. Sequencing input: CD4+ T cells from PBMCs, cultured in vitro. This sequence joins TRBV4-1 and TRBJ2-7; D gene uncertain. CDR3 DNA sequence: TGCGCCAGCAGCCAAGATGATTGGGTTAGGAAGAACGAGCAGTACTTC. The encoded protein is CASSQDDWVRKNEQYF.